These 26 T cell receptor beta chains came from one sample sequenced in a study of circulating and synovial CD4+ cells in juvenile arthritis. Clones were read by immunoSEQ multiplex PCR, and TCRdb kept only the in-frame ones, dropping some. The sample carries 3,800 or so clones, approximately 87% recorded once. The sequenced material came from CD4+ T cells from synovial fluid. The receptors here all came from a human donor with juvenile idiopathic arthritis.

The CDR3 nucleotides are TGTGCCACCAGCAGAGATTGGTCTACTGGAGAGACCCAGTACTTC. Encoded protein: CATSRDWSTGETQYF. This chain links TRBV15 with TRBJ2-5; D remains ambiguous. The CDR3 is 15 amino acids. V was shortened by 0 bases and J by 4 bases, with 12 bases between the two germline ends. Germline V gene lookup returns CDR1 LNHNV and CDR2 YYDKDF (reference sequence).

V and J are TRBV7-2 and TRBJ1-3, with D unresolved. The CDR3 loop spans 15 amino acids. The V gene's germline CDR1 is SGHTA and CDR2 FQGNSA. The germline V and J ends were trimmed by 1 base and 2 bases, with 9 bases remaining between them. The DNA of the CDR3 is TGTGCCAGCAGCTTAGACGGGTTAGCTGGAAACACCATATATTTT. It specifies CASSLDGLAGNTIYF.

The V gene is TRBV4-1, the J gene TRBJ2-5; maybe TRBD2 (5 bases). The CDR3 covers 15 residues. Germline lookup yields CDR1 MGHRA and CDR2 YSYEKL. The germline V and J ends were trimmed by 0 bases and 2 bases, with 10 bases remaining between them. The CDR3 here is CASSQDRVAQETQYF. In DNA, the CDR3 is TGCGCCAGCAGCCAAGATCGGGTAGCGCAAGAGACCCAGTACTTC.

The chain employs TRBV7-8 and TRBJ2-3; D perhaps matches TRBD2 (6 bases). Trimming took 5 bases from V and 0 from J, leaving 9 bases between them. The CDR3 contains 14 residues. In germline, CDR1 is SGHVS, CDR2 FQNEAQ. CDR3 amino acids: CASSLGTSTDTQYF. The CDR3 coding sequence is TGTGCCAGCAGCCTCGGGACTAGCACAGATACGCAGTATTTT.

This clone was counted a few times. The chain employs TRBV7-2 and TRBJ1-4; D possibly corresponds to TRBD1 (5 bases). The CDR3 totals 14 residues. Trimming took 3 bases from V and 8 from J, leaving 13 bases between them. The germline CDR1 and CDR2 sequences are SGHTA and FQGNSA. The CDR3 sequence is CASSFDRVQEKLFF. In DNA, the CDR3 is TGTGCCAGCAGCTTCGACAGAGTTCAGGAAAAACTGTTTTTT.

With respect to this clone: One end of the junction is discordant with germline, which a read error may explain. This chain links TRBV7-9 with TRBJ1-2; 7 bases fit TRBD1. The length of the CDR3 is 11 residues. CDR1 is SEHNR and CDR2 is FQNEAQ in the germline V gene (reference sequence). CDR3 in DNA: TGTGCCAGCAGCCCCCGGGGACAGCTTATATTC. Its protein product is CASSPRGQLIF.

The gene calls are TRBV7-3 and TRBJ1-2, with 9 bases fitting TRBD1. The CDR3 covers 13 residues. With V trimmed by 5 bases and J by 7 bases, 5 bases remained unmatched. The germline gives CDR1 SGHTA, CDR2 FQGTGA. The CDR3 nucleotides read TGTGCCAGCAGCCGGGACAGGGTGGGTGGCTACACCTTC. Protein product: CASSRDRVGGYTF.

The CDR3 loop reads CASSWGQPYGYTF. In DNA, the CDR3 is TGTGCCAGCAGCTGGGGACAGCCTTATGGCTACACCTTC. The chain combines TRBV11-2 with TRBJ1-2, with 7 bases identical to TRBD1. This CDR3 region has 13 residues. Trimming removed 4 bases from V and 5 bases from J; junction bases left unmatched: 4. Germline lookup yields CDR1 SGHAT and CDR2 FQNNGV.

The chain is built from TRBV30 and TRBJ1-2; D perhaps matches TRBD1 (6 bases). The CDR3 loop spans 14 amino acids. Looked up from germline, CDR1 is GTSNPN and CDR2 is SVGIG (reference sequence). V was shortened by 3 bases and J by 0 bases, with 11 bases between the two germline ends. The chain's CDR3 is CAWSDRKPNYGYTF. The CDR3 coding sequence is TGTGCCTGGAGCGACAGGAAACCTAACTATGGCTACACCTTC.

This chain links TRBV5-1 with TRBJ1-1; D perhaps matches TRBD1 (5 bases). The V and J ends lost 3 bases and 4 bases respectively, with 10 bases between them. CDR3 length equals 13 residues. Germline CDR1 and CDR2: SGHRS and YFSETQ. CDR3 sequence reads: CASSYIDSTEAFF. CDR3 DNA sequence: TGCGCCAGCAGCTATATCGACAGCACTGAAGCTTTCTTT. Full variable domain (rest looked up from reference TRBV5-1 and TRBJ1-1): KAGVTQTPRYLIKTRGQQVTLSCSPISGHRSVSWYQQTPGQGLQFLFEYFSETQRNKGNFPGRFSGRQFSNSRSEMNVSTLELGDSALYLCASSYIDSTEAFFGQGTRLTVV.

The V and J genes are TRBV9 and TRBJ1-1, with TRBD1 matching over 9 bases. This CDR3 region has 15 residues. V dropped 5 bases and J dropped 3; count of bases not matched to a gene: 8. Germline CDR1 is SGDLS and CDR2 is YYNGEE. This chain's CDR3 is CASSEQGAPDTEAFF. For the CDR3, the DNA is TGTGCCAGCAGTGAACAGGGGGCGCCGGACACTGAAGCTTTCTTT. Variable domain in full (rest from reference TRBV9 and TRBJ1-1): DSGVTQTPKHLITATGQRVTLRCSPRSGDLSVYWYQQSLDQGLQFLIQYYNGEERAKGNILERFSAQQFPDLHSELNLSSLELGDSALYFCASSEQGAPDTEAFFGQGTRLTVV.

CDR3 bases: TGTGCCAGCAGCTTAGGGGGGGGCGGGGTGGAGACCCAGTACTTC. This encodes CASSLGGGGVETQYF. V gene TRBV7-9 combines with J gene TRBJ2-5, with D maybe TRBD2 (7 bases). V was shortened by 1 base and J by 5 bases, with 14 bases between the two germline ends. The CDR3 length is 15 residues. Germline V lookup: CDR1 SEHNR, CDR2 FQNEAQ (reference sequence).

Points on this clone: Distinct nucleotide sequences in the sample also encode this CDR3. This chain joins TRBV27 and TRBJ1-6, with TRBD1 identical over 7 bases. From germline, CDR1 is MNHEY and CDR2 SMNVEV (reference sequence). Trimming cost V 5 bases and J 8 bases; bases outside gene matches: 6. This CDR3 has 14 amino acids. The CDR3 protein is CASSIRQGYSPLHF. In DNA form, the CDR3 reads TGTGCCAGCAGTATTCGACAGGGCTATTCACCCCTCCACTTT.

The chain has TRBV2 and TRBJ1-1; D uncertain. Germline-derived CDR1 and CDR2 are SNHLY and FYNNEI. V dropped 1 base and J dropped 2 bases, with 5 bases sitting between them. CDR3 length: 13 residues. The chain's CDR3 is CASSEGANTEAFF. CDR3 bases: TGTGCCAGCAGTGAAGGGGCAAACACTGAAGCTTTCTTT.

The CDR3 sequence is CASSPLAGSVEQFF. The CDR3, as DNA: TGTGCCAGCTCACCACTAGCGGGATCGGTCGAGCAGTTCTTC. This chain links TRBV18 with TRBJ2-1, with 8 bases that match TRBD2. Germline assignment: CDR1 KGHSH and CDR2 LQKENI. J gave up 10 bases and V 1 base, and 6 bases lay outside the gene matches. This CDR3 region has 14 residues.

The genes are TRBV28 and TRBJ2-2; D may be TRBD2 (6 bases). V was trimmed by 2 bases and J by 2 bases, leaving 9 bases between them. This CDR3 is built from 15 residues. CDR1 is MDHEN, CDR2 SYDVKM, per germline. The CDR3 region has the DNA TGTGCCAGCAGTTTAGTCGGGGGTAACACCGGGGAGCTGTTTTTT. It encodes CASSLVGGNTGELFF.

The chain employs TRBV30 and TRBJ2-3, with TRBD1 as a possible D gene (6 bases). Germline CDR1 is GTSNPN and CDR2 is SVGIG (reference sequence). The CDR3 runs 14 residues. With 4 bases removed from V and 0 bases from J, the gap between germline ends came to 11 bases. The CDR3 is CAWNREVSTDTQYF. For the CDR3, the DNA is TGTGCCTGGAACAGGGAAGTGAGCACAGATACGCAGTATTTT.

The chain joins TRBV9 to TRBJ2-7; the D gene is possibly TRBD1 (6 bases). This CDR3 comprises 11 residues. Germline CDR1 reads SGDLS; CDR2 reads YYNGEE. The V gene lost 4 bases and the J gene lost 6 bases, with 8 bases spanning the gap. For the CDR3, the DNA is TGTGCCAGCAGCCAAGGGGGCGAGCAGTACTTC. This codes for CASSQGGEQYF.

This chain joins TRBV6-5 and TRBJ1-1; tentative D call: TRBD1 (6 bases). The V and J ends lost 2 bases and 8 bases respectively, with 9 bases between them. The CDR3 has 12 amino acids. CDR1 and CDR2 (germline): MNHEY, SVGAGI. The CDR3 DNA reads as TGTGCCAGCAGTTACCGCACAGGGGAAGCTTTCTTT. Translation gives CASSYRTGEAFF.

The rearrangement links TRBV19 to TRBJ2-3; 7 bases align to TRBD1. The CDR3 spans 14 residues. Germline V gene data show CDR1 as LNHDA and CDR2 as SQIVND (reference sequence). J lost 1 base, V lost 2 bases, and 0 bases had no gene match. The CDR3 region has the DNA TGTGCCAGTAGTATACAGGGGGGCACAGATACGCAGTATTTT. Amino acid sequence: CASSIQGGTDTQYF. The full variable domain, in which reference TRBV19 and TRBJ2-3 provide the parts outside the CDR3, is DGGITQSPKYLFRKEGQNVTLSCEQNLNHDAMYWYRQDPGQGLRLIYYSQIVNDFQKGDIAEGYSVSREKKESFPLTVTSAQKNPTAFYLCASSIQGGTDTQYFGPGTRLTVL.

Only one count was recorded for this clone. The CDR3: CASSSSGTGSGELFF. The CDR3 region has the DNA TGTGCCAGCAGTTCATCCGGGACAGGGTCGGGGGAGCTGTTTTTT. The rearrangement uses TRBV28 and TRBJ2-2; TRBD1 matches at 9 bases. CDR1 MDHEN and CDR2 SYDVKM come from the germline V gene. After removal of 4 bases from V and 8 bases from J, the junction contained 8 bases not matched to a gene. This CDR3 has 15 residues.

The genes are TRBV11-2 and TRBJ2-3; 8 positions agree with TRBD2. CDR1 and CDR2 from the germline V gene are SGHAT and FQNNGV. The CDR3 spans 17 residues. V shed 5 bases and J 6 bases; nucleotides not matched to a gene: 16. The CDR3 DNA is TGTGCCAGCAGCACGGGTCGATTAGCGGGATTGGGTGATACGCAGTATTTT. Translating it yields CASSTGRLAGLGDTQYF.

This clone was observed a few times. The J gene is TRBJ2-1, the V gene TRBV5-1; 11 nucleotides agree with TRBD2. In germline, CDR1 is SGHRS, CDR2 YFSETQ. The CDR3 loop spans 15 amino acids. With V trimmed by 2 bases and J by 7 bases, 5 bases remained unmatched. CDR3 sequence reads: CASSFLAGGRNEQFF. The CDR3 bases are TGCGCCAGCAGCTTCTTAGCGGGGGGGCGTAATGAGCAGTTCTTC. Full variable domain (rest looked up from reference TRBV5-1 and TRBJ2-1): KAGVTQTPRYLIKTRGQQVTLSCSPISGHRSVSWYQQTPGQGLQFLFEYFSETQRNKGNFPGRFSGRQFSNSRSEMNVSTLELGDSALYLCASSFLAGGRNEQFFGPGTRLTVL.

Points on this clone: The same CDR3 is also encoded by other DNA sequences in this sample. The V and J genes are TRBV21-1 and TRBJ1-6. TRBV21-1 is noted as a pseudogene. This CDR3 contains 20 residues. The DNA for the CDR3 is TGTGCCAGCAGCCCTCAGGTGGAGGTTGGGATGTGGTGTCATAATTCCCCCCTCCACTTT. This gives the protein CASSPQVEVGMWCHNSPLHF.

The V gene is TRBV19, the J gene TRBJ2-2, with TRBD2 matching over 9 bases. Germline V lookup: CDR1 LNHDA, CDR2 SQIVND (reference sequence). CDR3 length: 15 amino acids. V shed 5 bases and J 1 base; nucleotides not matched to a gene: 2. CDR3 region: CASSLLAGNTGELFF. Written as DNA, the CDR3 is TGTGCCAGTAGTTTACTAGCGGGGAACACCGGGGAGCTGTTTTTT.

This rearrangement joins TRBV19 to TRBJ2-7; possible D gene TRBD1, 5 bases. V was clipped by 2 bases and J by 2 bases, with 25 bases between them. The CDR3 is 19 residues long. Germline V gene sequence: CDR1 LNHDA, CDR2 SQIVND (reference sequence). The CDR3 loop is CASSIKGMVWAGFAYEQYF. Here the CDR3 DNA reads TGTGCCAGTAGTATAAAAGGGATGGTGTGGGCAGGGTTTGCCTACGAGCAGTACTTC.